There are many counts of the clone carrying this TCR beta chain. This record comes from a study of T cells after yellow fever vaccination. Study as a whole: SMART-Seq v4 Ultra Low Input served to prepare low-cell-number fractions.

It was through 5'RACE template switching that TCR cDNA was made, with a universal primer site and UMIs added. TCRdb analysed the 5' RACE reads with MiXCR anew, one entry per CDR3 protein. This sample has 230,000 or so distinct CDR3 sequences, with 3.6% found just once. Trimming at V came to 8 bases and at J to 3 bases, leaving 7 bases not matched to a gene. The CDR3 consists of 14 residues. The J gene is TRBJ2-7, the V gene TRBV23-1; 10 nucleotides line up with TRBD1. TRBV23-1 is noted as an ORF with a role that remains uncertain. The starting material was PBMCs, obtained 15 days after the yellow fever booster vaccination. This TCR was sampled from a man younger than 35 who received the YFV17D yellow fever vaccine. The CDR3 DNA reads as TGCGCCAGCGCCGCCGGGACAGGGGTCTACGAGCAGTACTTC. Translated: CASAAGTGVYEQYF.